This T cell receptor (beta chain) was captured by sequencing in a study of T cell responses to AZD1222 COVID-19 vaccine. Study outcomes and limitations: Repertoires were collected only later (after the peak T cell response had occurred).

The CDR3 is 14 amino acids. V was shortened by 2 bases and J by 5 bases, with 10 bases between the two germline ends. Germline V gene data show CDR1 as ENHRY and CDR2 as SYGVKD. A remark on this clone: Its target is not known.

The protocol was immunoSEQ multiplex PCR, while the TCRdb copy is restricted to in-frame clones and leaves out a portion. Of some 150,000 clones listed, 93% were seen once; the top ten hold about 8.6%. This specimen was peripheral blood, taken on day 0 of AZD1222 vaccination. The receptor comes from an adult in good health. The rearrangement links TRBV10-3 to TRBJ1-5, with a weak D call TRBD1 (6 bases). Here the CDR3 reads CAISEVGGYQPQHF. The CDR3 DNA reads TGTGCCATCAGTGAGGTGGGGGGCTATCAGCCCCAGCATTTT.